This TCR beta chain was recorded in a study of cytomegalovirus exposure and HLA in healthy donors. Across the whole study: The same platform was used for the 130 or so validation repertoires and the approximately 670 first-cohort repertoires, a later analysis reported.

Clones were sequenced by immunoSEQ multiplex PCR, and TCRdb holds only the in-frame ones, with some missing. Of some 170,000 clones listed, 86% are singletons. CDR1 KGHSH and CDR2 LQKENI come from the germline V gene. The CDR3 contains 12 residues. V was pared by 6 bases and J by 5 bases, with 11 bases between. This clone was seen just once. What it recognizes is unknown. Study-wide results and caveats: Cytomegalovirus-associated status was assigned to roughly 160 TCR beta chains. Reportedly, diagnosis of cytomegalovirus status by the classifier showed high specificity and sensitivity.

The source is a man aged 18 to 29 in good health and CMV-seropositive. The sequenced material came from PBMCs. The rearrangement uses TRBV18 and TRBJ2-7, with a possible D match to TRBD2 (5 bases). As DNA, the CDR3 is TGTGCCAGCTCGCTTACTAGGGACGAGCAGTACTTC. It specifies CASSLTRDEQYF. Complete variable domain (other parts from reference TRBV18 and TRBJ2-7): NAGVMQNPRHLVRRRGQEARLRCSPMKGHSHVYWYRQLPEEGLKFMVYLQKENIIDESGMPKERFSAEFPKEGPSILRIQQVVRGDSAAYFCASSLTRDEQYFGPGTRLTVT.